This T cell receptor beta chain comes out of a study of CXCR3-negative and CXCR3-positive naive CD8 T cells. This CDR3 region has 14 residues. Via 5' RACE with UMI labels, TRB cDNA libraries were prepared. TCRdb re-called the 5' RACE reads and catalogs CDR3 proteins one per entry, DNA excluded. The sample yields 150,000 or so distinct CDR3 sequences, of which the top ten take up roughly 0.29%. V gene TRBV12-3 or TRBV12-4 combines with J gene TRBJ1-5. The TCR was taken from a human donor in good health. Some clones in this sample may be carry-over from other donors' samples. Sequencing used naive CXCR3- CD8+ T cells from blood. Subset of the sample: CD45RO-CCR7+CD27+CD95- naive CD8+ T cells lacking CXCR3 (TNR3-). This CDR3 reads CASSLGARNQPQHF.